The entry below describes one T cell receptor beta chain. As yet, its antigen is unknown. CDR1 is MNHNS and CDR2 is SASEGT in the germline V gene. V dropped 0 bases and J dropped 3 bases, with 11 bases sitting between them. There are 16 residues in the CDR3. This record belongs to a study of OX40 agonist ivuxolimab in advanced cancers. At the level of the study: Treatment of patients was with ivuxolimab, an agonistic anti-OX40 (CD134) antibody.

General study results and limits: Partial responders dosed at 0.1-3.0 mg/kg displayed clonal expansion ranking among the lowest.

The protocol was immunoSEQ multiplex PCR, while the TCRdb copy is restricted to in-frame clones and leaves out a portion. The sample contains approximately 86,000 clones, approximately 90% of which appear only once. Source: CD4+ or CD8+ T cells sorted from blood, taken in a trial of the OX40 agonist ivuxolimab. The receptor was derived from an adult with an advanced solid tumor such as melanoma, head and neck, liver or kidney cancer. The J gene is TRBJ1-4, the V gene TRBV6-1; D remains ambiguous. In DNA form, the CDR3 reads TGTGCCAGCAGTGAAGCCCAATCGACTTCTAATGAAAAACTGTTTTTT. This translates into CASSEAQSTSNEKLFF.